These T cell receptor beta chains were read from a single sample in a study of molecular identifiers for immune sequencing clone quantification. TCRdb analysed the PCR reads with MiXCR anew, one entry per CDR3 protein. The sample carries 400,000 to 600,000 distinct CDR3 sequences, roughly 25% recorded once. The material sequenced was naive CD8+ T cells from blood, with Jurkat cell RNA spiked in. Every receptor here comes from a human donor in good health. Some libraries in this study had Jurkat cell RNA spiked in. The CDR3 runs from the conserved cysteine through the conserved F or W. A clone size is listed for some rows: how often the clone was seen (once, few, many), or a class if it is expanded.

clone_size v_call cdr3_aa
few TRBV7-9 CASSPPPGGGEQFF
many TRBV6-5 CASSSSGGFTEAFF
many TRBV12-3/TRBV12-4 CASSPTGVGNQPQHF
NA TRBV20-1 CSARGLGLGLSYSPLHF
NA TRBV3-1 CASSQELGGSSSTTEAFF
NA TRBV12-3/TRBV12-4 CASSLAFRGDRDYEQYF
few TRBV29-1 CSVEDTGHNYNEQFF
NA TRBV27 CASSSAGAHEQYF
many TRBV7-9 CASSRPQDTEAFF
NA TRBV6-6 CASTAPLQAGAKNIQYF
few TRBV2 CASRTGLRTQYF
many TRBV6-5 CASGPGQNYEQYF
NA TRBV9 CASSARAGTSGTDTQYF